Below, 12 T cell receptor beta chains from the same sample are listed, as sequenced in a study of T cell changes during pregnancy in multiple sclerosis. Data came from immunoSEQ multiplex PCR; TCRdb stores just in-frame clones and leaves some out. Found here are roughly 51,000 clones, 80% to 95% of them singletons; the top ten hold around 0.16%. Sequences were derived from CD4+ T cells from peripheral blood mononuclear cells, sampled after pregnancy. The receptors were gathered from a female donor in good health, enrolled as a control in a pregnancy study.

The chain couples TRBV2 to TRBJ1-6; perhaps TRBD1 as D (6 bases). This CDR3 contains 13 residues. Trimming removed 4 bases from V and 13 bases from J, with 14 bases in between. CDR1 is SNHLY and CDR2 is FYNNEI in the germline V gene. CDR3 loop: CASSGQGSLPLHF. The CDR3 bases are TGTGCCAGCAGTGGGCAGGGGTCCCTCCCCCTCCACTTT.

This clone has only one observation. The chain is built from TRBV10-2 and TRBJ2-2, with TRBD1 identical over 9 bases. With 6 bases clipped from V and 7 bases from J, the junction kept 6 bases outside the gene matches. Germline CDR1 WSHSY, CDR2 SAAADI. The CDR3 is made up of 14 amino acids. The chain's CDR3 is CASREQGANGELFF. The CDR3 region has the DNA TGCGCCAGCAGGGAACAGGGGGCGAACGGGGAGCTGTTTTTT.

CDR3 residues: CASSYLLGGNLNEQFF. Written as DNA, the CDR3 is TGTGCCAGCAGCTACCTACTGGGGGGGAATCTTAATGAGCAGTTCTTC. J is TRBJ2-1 and V is TRBV11-2; TRBD2 matches 7 bases. The germline gives CDR1 SGHAT, CDR2 FQNNGV. The J segment lost 7 bases and the V segment lost 4 bases, leaving 13 bases of the junction unmatched. CDR3 length equals 16 residues.

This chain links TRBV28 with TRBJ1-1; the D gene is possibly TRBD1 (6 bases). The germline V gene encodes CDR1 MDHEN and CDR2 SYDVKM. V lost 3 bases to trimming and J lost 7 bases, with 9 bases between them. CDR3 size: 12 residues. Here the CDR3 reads CASSFEDSEAFF. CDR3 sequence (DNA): TGTGCCAGCAGTTTTGAGGACAGTGAAGCTTTCTTT.

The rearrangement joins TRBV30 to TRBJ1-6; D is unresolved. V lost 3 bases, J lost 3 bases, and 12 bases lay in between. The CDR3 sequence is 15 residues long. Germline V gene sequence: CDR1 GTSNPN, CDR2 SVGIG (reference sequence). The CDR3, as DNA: TGTGCCTGGAGAGACACAGACTACTATAATTCACCCCTCCACTTT. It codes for CAWRDTDYYNSPLHF.

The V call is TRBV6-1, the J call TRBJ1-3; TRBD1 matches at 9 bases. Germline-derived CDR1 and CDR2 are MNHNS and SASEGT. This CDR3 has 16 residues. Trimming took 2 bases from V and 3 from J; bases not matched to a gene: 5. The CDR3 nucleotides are TGTGCCAGCAGTGAATGGCGGGACAGGGTTGGAAACACCATATATTTT. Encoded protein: CASSEWRDRVGNTIYF.

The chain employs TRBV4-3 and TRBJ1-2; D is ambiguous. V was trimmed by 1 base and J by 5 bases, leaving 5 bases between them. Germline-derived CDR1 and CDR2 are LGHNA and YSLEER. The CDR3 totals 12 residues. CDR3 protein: CASSQASYGYTF. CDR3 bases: TGCGCCAGCAGCCAAGCGAGTTATGGCTACACCTTC.

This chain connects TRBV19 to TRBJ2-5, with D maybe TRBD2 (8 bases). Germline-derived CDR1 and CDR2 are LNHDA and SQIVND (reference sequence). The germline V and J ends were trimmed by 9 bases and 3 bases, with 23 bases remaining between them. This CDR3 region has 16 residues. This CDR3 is CASSFGRGRFEETQYF. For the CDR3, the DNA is TGTGCCAGCTCCTTCGGGAGGGGGCGGTTTGAAGAGACCCAGTACTTC.

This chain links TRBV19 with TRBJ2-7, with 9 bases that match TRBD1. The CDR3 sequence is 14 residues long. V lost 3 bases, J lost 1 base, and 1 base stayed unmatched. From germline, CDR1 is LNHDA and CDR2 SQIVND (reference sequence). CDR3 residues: CASSMGTGSYEQYF. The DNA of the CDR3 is TGTGCCAGTAGTATGGGGACAGGGTCCTACGAGCAGTACTTC.

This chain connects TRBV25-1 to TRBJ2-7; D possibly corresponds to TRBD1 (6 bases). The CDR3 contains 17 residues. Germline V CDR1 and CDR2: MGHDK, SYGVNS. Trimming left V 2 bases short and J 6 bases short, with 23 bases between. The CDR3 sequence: CASSERRKGRGLSEQYF. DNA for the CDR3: TGTGCCAGCAGTGAAAGGAGAAAGGGCAGGGGATTGAGCGAGCAGTACTTC.

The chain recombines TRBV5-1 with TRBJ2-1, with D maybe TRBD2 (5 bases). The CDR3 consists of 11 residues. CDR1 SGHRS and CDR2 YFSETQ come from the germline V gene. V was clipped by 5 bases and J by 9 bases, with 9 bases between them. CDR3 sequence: CASSVSAEQFF. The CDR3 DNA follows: TGCGCCAGCAGTGTTAGCGCTGAGCAGTTCTTC.

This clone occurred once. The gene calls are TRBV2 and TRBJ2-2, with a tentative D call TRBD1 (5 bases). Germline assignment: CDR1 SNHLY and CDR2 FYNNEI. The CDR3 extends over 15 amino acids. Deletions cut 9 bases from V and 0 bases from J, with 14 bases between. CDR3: CARGTGLSNTGELFF. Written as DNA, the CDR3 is TGTGCCAGGGGAACAGGCCTATCGAACACCGGGGAGCTGTTTTTT.